Sequencing of this T cell receptor beta chain was carried out in a study of cytomegalovirus exposure and HLA in healthy donors. Amplification used 60 Vbeta primers and 13 Jbeta primers. Generated by immunoSEQ multiplex PCR, the TCRdb table keeps only in-frame clones and is missing some. The sample lists some 160,000 clones; over 60% were seen once. Germline CDR1 is LNHDA and CDR2 is SQIVND (reference sequence). This CDR3 is built from 13 residues. V lost 4 bases to trimming and J lost 5 bases; unmatched junction nucleotides: 2. The source is a woman aged 30 to 39 in good health and CMV-seronegative. Sequencing was done on a sample of PBMCs. The chain has TRBV19 and TRBJ2-7; 10 bases align to TRBD1. The CDR3 is CASSRDRGDEQYF. The DNA of the CDR3 is TGTGCCAGTAGTAGGGACAGGGGAGACGAGCAGTACTTC.